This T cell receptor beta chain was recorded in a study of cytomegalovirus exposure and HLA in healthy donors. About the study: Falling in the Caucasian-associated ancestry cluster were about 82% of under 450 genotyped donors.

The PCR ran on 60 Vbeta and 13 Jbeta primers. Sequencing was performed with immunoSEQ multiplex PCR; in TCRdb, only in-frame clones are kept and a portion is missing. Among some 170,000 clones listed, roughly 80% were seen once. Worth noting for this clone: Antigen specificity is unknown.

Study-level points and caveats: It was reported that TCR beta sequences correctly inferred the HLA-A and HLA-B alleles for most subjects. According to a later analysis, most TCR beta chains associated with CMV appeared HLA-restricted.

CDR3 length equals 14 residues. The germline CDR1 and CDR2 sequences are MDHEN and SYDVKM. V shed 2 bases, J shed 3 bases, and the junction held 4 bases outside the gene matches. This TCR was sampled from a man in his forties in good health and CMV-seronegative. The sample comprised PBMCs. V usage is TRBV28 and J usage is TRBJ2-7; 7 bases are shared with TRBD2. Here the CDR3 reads CASSLLGGIYEQYF. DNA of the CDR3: TGTGCCAGCAGTTTACTGGGAGGGATCTACGAGCAGTACTTC. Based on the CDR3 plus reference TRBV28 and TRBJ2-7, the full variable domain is DVKVTQSSRYLVKRTGEKVFLECVQDMDHENMFWYRQDPGLGLRLIYFSYDVKMKEKGDIPEGYSVSREKKERFSLILESASTNQTSMYLCASSLLGGIYEQYFGPGTRLTVT.